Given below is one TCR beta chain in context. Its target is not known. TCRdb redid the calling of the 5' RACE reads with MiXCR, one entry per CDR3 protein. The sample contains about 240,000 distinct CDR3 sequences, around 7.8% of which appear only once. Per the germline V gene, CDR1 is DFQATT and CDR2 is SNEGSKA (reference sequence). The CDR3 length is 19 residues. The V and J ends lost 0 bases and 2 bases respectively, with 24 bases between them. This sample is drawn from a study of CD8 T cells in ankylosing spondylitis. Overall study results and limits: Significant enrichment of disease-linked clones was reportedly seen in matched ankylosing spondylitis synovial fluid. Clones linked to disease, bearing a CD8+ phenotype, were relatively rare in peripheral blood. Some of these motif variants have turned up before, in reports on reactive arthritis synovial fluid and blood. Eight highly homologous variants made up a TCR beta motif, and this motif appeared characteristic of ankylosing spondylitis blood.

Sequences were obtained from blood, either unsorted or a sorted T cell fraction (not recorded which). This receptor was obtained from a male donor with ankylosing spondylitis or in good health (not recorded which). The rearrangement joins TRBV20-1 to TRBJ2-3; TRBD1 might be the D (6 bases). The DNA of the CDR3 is TGCAGTGCTAGAGATGCACTCCCAGTCACGACAGGCCCCACAGATACGCAGTATTTT. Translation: CSARDALPVTTGPTDTQYF.